These 27 T cell receptor beta chains were sequenced from one sample in a study of CD8+ T cells in alopecia areata (dated by TCRdb to the late 2010s). Preparation of the library involved the immunoSEQ multiplex PCR assay. For TCR sequencing, RNA was extracted from every sample and reverse transcribed into cDNA to serve as template. TCRdb obtained this table from immuneACCESS and retained in-frame rearrangements with V and J assigned. These tables miss some clones; where compared with another copy, unresolved V genes account for less than half of the shortfall, and the remainder is unexplained. The sample profile shows 140,000 or so clones; roughly 58% of them were found once. The ten most abundant clones make up approximately 34% of the sample. The source material was CD8+ T cells sorted from blood. These TCRs come from a human donor in good health.

This chain links TRBV6-1 with TRBJ2-6; tentative D call: TRBD1 (5 bases). Trimming pared 0 bases from V and 0 bases from J, leaving 18 bases between. The length of the CDR3 is 20 residues. Germline CDR1 MNHNS, CDR2 SASEGT. The CDR3 bases are TGTGCCAGCAGTGAAGCGGACCGCCTTAGGGGCGGCTCTGGGGCCAACGTCCTGACTTTC. It encodes CASSEADRLRGGSGANVLTF.

The chain uses TRBV9 and TRBJ1-3; TRBD1 is a possible D gene (6 bases). Germline CDR1 SGDLS, CDR2 YYNGEE. This CDR3 region has 16 residues. Trimming took 3 bases from V and 0 from J, leaving 13 bases between them. CDR3 residues: CASSGDRDNSGNTIYF. The CDR3 bases are TGTGCCAGCAGCGGGGACCGGGACAACTCTGGAAACACCATATATTTT.

This clone was detected a few times. V and J are TRBV15 and TRBJ2-1; 9 nucleotides align to TRBD2. The V and J ends lost 1 base and 3 bases, in that order; junction bases with no gene match: 4. The CDR3 totals 16 residues. In germline, CDR1 is LNHNV, CDR2 YYDKDF (reference sequence). CDR3 in amino acids: CATSRGGTSNYNEQFF. The DNA of the CDR3 is TGTGCCACCAGCAGAGGAGGGACTAGCAACTACAATGAGCAGTTCTTC.

The chain recombines TRBV7-9 with TRBJ1-2, with 9 bases that match TRBD1. In germline, CDR1 is SEHNR, CDR2 FQNEAQ (reference sequence). This CDR3 comprises 15 residues. V was pared by 7 bases and J by 1 base, with 7 bases of the junction left unmatched. The DNA for the CDR3 is TGTGCCAGCAACATCGTGGGACAGGGTAACTATGGCTACACCTTC. Translating gives CASNIVGQGNYGYTF.

The chain employs TRBV2 and TRBJ2-7, with D possibly TRBD2 on 5 matching bases. The germline V gene encodes CDR1 SNHLY and CDR2 FYNNEI. This CDR3 is 15 amino acids long. The V end lost 7 bases, the J end lost 2 bases, and 18 bases lay between the germline ends. CDR3 region: CASTTVGADPYEQYF. For the CDR3, the DNA is TGTGCCAGCACTACCGTCGGAGCGGACCCCTACGAGCAGTACTTC.

The chain combines TRBV7-6 with TRBJ2-7, with TRBD2 matching 9 bases. CDR1 and CDR2 from the germline V gene are SGHVS and FNYEAQ. The CDR3 length is 15 residues. V shed 6 bases, J shed 5 bases, and the junction held 11 bases outside the gene matches. The CDR3 DNA reads TGTGCCAGCAGTCCTATAGCGGGAGTCATCCACGAGCAGTACTTC. Protein product: CASSPIAGVIHEQYF.

V is TRBV9 and J is TRBJ2-1, with 9 positions matching TRBD1. Germline trimming cut 0 bases from V and 9 bases from J; bases unmatched to any gene: 7. The CDR3 runs 15 residues. Per germline, CDR1 SGDLS and CDR2 YYNGEE. The CDR3 DNA follows: TGTGCCAGCAGCGTAGGAACAGGGGGCAGGGGTGAGCAGTTCTTC. Translating it yields CASSVGTGGRGEQFF.

This chain connects TRBV15 to TRBJ2-2; possible D gene TRBD2, 7 bases. The germline V and J ends were trimmed by 0 bases and 0 bases, with 11 bases remaining between them. The CDR3 totals 17 residues. CDR1 and CDR2 from the germline V gene are LNHNV and YYDKDF (reference sequence). DNA for the CDR3: TGTGCCACCAGCAGAGATCCGGGGGGCGCGAACACCGGGGAGCTGTTTTTT. Its protein product is CATSRDPGGANTGELFF.

The chain couples TRBV2 to TRBJ2-3; D gene uncertain. The ends were cut back, 1 base at V and 3 bases at J, with 8 bases in the middle. CDR3 length: 14 amino acids. Per germline, CDR1 SNHLY and CDR2 FYNNEI. The CDR3 protein is CASSEEGRTDTQYF. The CDR3 DNA reads as TGTGCCAGCAGTGAAGAGGGTCGGACAGATACGCAGTATTTT.

This clone rates as medium-sized. The identical CDR3 is also encoded by other nucleotide sequences in the sample. This rearrangement joins TRBV27 to TRBJ1-4, with no clear D. This CDR3 comprises 14 residues. Per germline, CDR1 MNHEY and CDR2 SMNVEV (reference sequence). V was shortened by 2 bases and J by 4 bases, with 8 bases between the two germline ends. CDR3 DNA: TGTGCCAGCAGTTTACGCCGGTTTAATGAAAAACTGTTTTTT. Protein product: CASSLRRFNEKLFF.

V usage is TRBV27 and J usage is TRBJ2-6; D may be TRBD1 (6 bases). Germline V gene sequence: CDR1 MNHEY, CDR2 SMNVEV (reference sequence). There are 15 residues in the CDR3. Trimming left V 2 bases short and J 3 bases short, with 8 bases between. For the CDR3, the DNA is TGTGCCAGCAGTTTACAGGGGATTGGGGCCAACGTCCTGACTTTC. As protein: CASSLQGIGANVLTF.

V is TRBV13 and J is TRBJ1-4; no clear D. The V end lost 1 base, the J end lost 4 bases, and 10 bases lay between the germline ends. The CDR3 consists of 15 residues. Per germline, CDR1 PRHDT and CDR2 FYEKMQ (reference sequence). The CDR3 is CASSLERQSNEKLFF. The CDR3, as DNA: TGTGCCAGCAGCTTAGAGCGGCAGAGTAATGAAAAACTGTTTTTT.

This sequence joins TRBV9 and TRBJ2-6, with a weak D call TRBD2 (5 bases). Germline loops: CDR1 SGDLS, CDR2 YYNGEE. The V gene lost 3 bases and the J gene lost 2 bases, with 9 bases spanning the gap. CDR3 length: 15 residues. This chain's CDR3 is CASSAGGAGANVLTF. DNA for the CDR3: TGTGCCAGCAGCGCAGGAGGTGCTGGGGCCAACGTCCTGACTTTC.

The gene calls are TRBV7-9 and TRBJ1-5; the D is unclear. Germline CDR1 SEHNR, CDR2 FQNEAQ (reference sequence). Between the trimmed V and J ends, which lost 3 bases and 0 bases, there was a span of 9 bases. The CDR3 runs 15 residues. This chain's CDR3 is CASSFVPDSNQPQHF. The DNA of the CDR3 is TGTGCCAGCAGCTTCGTCCCGGATAGCAATCAGCCCCAGCATTTT.

The V and J genes are TRBV9 and TRBJ2-1; 10 bases agree with TRBD1. Germline V gene data show CDR1 as SGDLS and CDR2 as YYNGEE. The CDR3 contains 15 residues. Trimming took 0 bases from V and 8 from J; bases not matched to a gene: 5. The CDR3 DNA follows: TGTGCCAGCAGCGTAGGTGGGACAGGGGTCGATGAGCAGTTCTTC. Its protein is CASSVGGTGVDEQFF.

The chain recombines TRBV6-5 with TRBJ1-1; 7 nucleotides agree with TRBD1. The CDR3 loop spans 14 amino acids. V lost 4 bases and J lost 0; bases outside the gene matches: 2. CDR1 and CDR2 (germline): MNHEY, SVGAGI. In nucleotides, the CDR3 is TGTGCCAGCAGTTGGACAGGCGTGAACACTGAAGCTTTCTTT. Amino acids: CASSWTGVNTEAFF.

The chain uses TRBV30 and TRBJ2-1, with 9 bases identical to TRBD2. This CDR3 spans 14 amino acids. J lost 5 bases, V lost 2 bases, and 4 bases had no gene match. CDR1 is GTSNPN, CDR2 SVGIG, per germline (reference sequence). Here the CDR3 DNA reads TGTGCCTGGAGTTGGTTAGCGGGAGACAATGAGCAGTTCTTC. This encodes CAWSWLAGDNEQFF.

This clone was counted a few times. This chain joins TRBV29-1 and TRBJ2-3, with D unclear. CDR3 length: 11 amino acids. Germline values: CDR1 SQVTM, CDR2 ANQGSEA. The V and J ends lost 6 bases and 2 bases respectively, with 6 bases between them. CDR3 sequence: CSVVLTDTQYF. CDR3 nucleotides: TGCAGCGTCGTCCTCACAGATACGCAGTATTTT.

The chain has TRBV7-9 and TRBJ2-5, with D perhaps TRBD2 (6 bases). CDR1 and CDR2 (germline): SEHNR, FQNEAQ (reference sequence). The CDR3 loop spans 15 amino acids. Trimming took 5 bases from V and 9 from J, leaving 22 bases between them. The CDR3 sequence is CASSPPSTPPGAQYF. Written as DNA, the CDR3 is TGTGCCAGCAGCCCTCCCTCGACCCCTCCGGGGGCCCAGTACTTC.

This clone was detected a few times. The V and J genes are TRBV9 and TRBJ2-1, with TRBD1 matching 9 bases. The CDR3 covers 14 residues. J lost 6 bases, V lost 0 bases, and 1 base had no gene match. Germline CDR1 is SGDLS and CDR2 is YYNGEE. CDR3 residues: CASSVGDRVNEQFF. The CDR3 region has the DNA TGTGCCAGCAGCGTAGGGGACAGGGTCAATGAGCAGTTCTTC.

The table lists this clone with a few counts. V gene TRBV11-2 combines with J gene TRBJ2-7; perhaps TRBD2 as D (5 bases). Germline CDR1 is SGHAT and CDR2 is FQNNGV. V was cut by 1 base and J by 2 bases, with 9 bases left in between. CDR3 size: 14 residues. CDR3 bases: TGTGCCAGCAGCTTAGGCAGGAGGACCTACGAGCAGTACTTC. This encodes CASSLGRRTYEQYF.

The rearrangement uses TRBV30 and TRBJ2-4; D remains ambiguous. Per germline, CDR1 GTSNPN and CDR2 SVGIG (reference sequence). CDR3 length equals 11 residues. V lost 2 bases, J lost 6 bases, and 5 bases lay in between. The CDR3: CAWSTPNIQYF. The CDR3 nucleotides read TGTGCCTGGAGTACTCCAAACATTCAGTACTTC.

This clone has more than one count but fewer than ten. CDR3 DNA sequence: TGTGCCAGCAGCTCCGGACAGTCCAATGAGCAGTTCTTC. Translated: CASSSGQSNEQFF. This chain uses TRBV6-5 with TRBJ2-1; D might be TRBD1 (6 bases). The length of the CDR3 is 13 residues. V shed 6 bases and J shed 6 bases, with 12 bases lying between them. CDR1 and CDR2 from the germline V gene are MNHEY and SVGAGI.

J is TRBJ2-7 and V is TRBV6-5; 11 bases are shared with TRBD2. Germline CDR1 is MNHEY and CDR2 is SVGAGI. The CDR3 loop spans 16 amino acids. J gave up 2 bases and V 2 bases, and 5 bases lay outside the gene matches. The CDR3 coding sequence is TGTGCCAGCAGTTACGGAGTAGCGGGAGGGCCCTACGAGCAGTACTTC. This gives the protein CASSYGVAGGPYEQYF.

V and J are TRBV6-5 and TRBJ2-7; weak D call: TRBD2 (7 bases). The CDR3 has 14 amino acids. With 0 bases removed from V and 6 bases from J, the gap between germline ends came to 12 bases. Germline V gives CDR1 MNHEY, CDR2 SVGAGI. The CDR3 region has the DNA TGTGCCAGCAGTTACTCCGGGGGGCGCTCCGAGCAGTACTTC. Protein product: CASSYSGGRSEQYF.

The rearrangement links TRBV5-4 to TRBJ1-3; D is ambiguous. The CDR3 extends over 14 amino acids. V lost 1 base and J lost 4, with 9 bases in between. CDR1 is SGHNT, CDR2 YYREEE, per germline (reference sequence). In DNA, the CDR3 is TGTGCCAGCAGCTTGAGAGGGTCCGGAAACACCATATATTTT. Translation: CASSLRGSGNTIYF.

This clone was seen a few times. Other DNA sequences in the sample encode the same CDR3. V is TRBV19 and J is TRBJ1-1; D is unclear. V dropped 3 bases and J dropped 2 bases, with 4 bases sitting between them. Per the germline V gene, CDR1 is LNHDA and CDR2 is SQIVND (reference sequence). The CDR3 runs to 12 residues. The CDR3 loop reads CASSIRNTEAFF. The DNA for the CDR3 is TGTGCCAGTAGTATTAGAAACACTGAAGCTTTCTTT.